A selection of T cell receptor beta chains follows, all from one sample in a study of control samples from healthy donors and cancer patients. TCRdb keeps only in-frame clones here, not all; method: immunoSEQ multiplex PCR. The table includes 85,000 to 120,000 clones, about 90% detected once. Sequenced sample: blood. These receptor sequences come from a woman under 30 in good health. Both conserved end residues are part of each CDR3. The order of the fields is V gene, J gene, D gene, clone size, CDR3 protein, CDR3 DNA. D genes are given only for firm matches. Clone size, where shown, is once, few, many, or a class for clones that have expanded.

V gene: TRBV3-1/TRBV3-2
J gene: TRBJ2-2
D gene: NA
clone size: NA
CDR3 protein: CASSQDSGELFF
CDR3 DNA: TGTGCCAGCAGCCAAGATTCAGGGGAGCTGTTTTTT

V gene: TRBV5-1
J gene: TRBJ1-1
D gene: TRBD1
clone size: NA
CDR3 protein: CASSLVLTGTEAFF
CDR3 DNA: TGCGCCAGCAGCTTGGTTTTGACAGGGACTGAAGCTTTCTTT

V gene: TRBV19
J gene: TRBJ1-5
D gene: NA
clone size: NA
CDR3 protein: CASSIASSNQPQHF
CDR3 DNA: TGTGCCAGTAGTATAGCCAGTAGCAATCAGCCCCAGCATTTT

V gene: TRBV13
J gene: TRBJ1-1
D gene: TRBD1
clone size: NA
CDR3 protein: CASSRGQGGVNTEAFF
CDR3 DNA: TGTGCCAGCAGCCGCGGACAGGGAGGGGTGAACACTGAAGCTTTCTTT

V gene: TRBV9
J gene: TRBJ1-4
D gene: NA
clone size: NA
CDR3 protein: CASSVATPSEKLFF
CDR3 DNA: TGTGCCAGCAGCGTAGCTACCCCTAGTGAAAAACTGTTTTTT

V gene: TRBV4-1
J gene: TRBJ2-1
D gene: NA
clone size: NA
CDR3 protein: CASALNNEQFF
CDR3 DNA: TGCGCCAGCGCCCTAAACAATGAGCAGTTCTTC

V gene: TRBV9
J gene: TRBJ2-7
D gene: TRBD2
clone size: NA
CDR3 protein: CASSVSTGTSSYEQYF
CDR3 DNA: TGTGCCAGCAGCGTGTCCACCGGGACTAGCTCCTACGAGCAGTACTTC

V gene: TRBV3-1/TRBV3-2
J gene: TRBJ1-1
D gene: TRBD1
clone size: NA
CDR3 protein: CASSRRQGQVPEAFF
CDR3 DNA: TGTGCCAGCAGCCGCCGACAGGGGCAGGTCCCTGAAGCTTTCTTT

V gene: TRBV30
J gene: TRBJ1-6
D gene: TRBD1
clone size: once
CDR3 protein: CAWAGTGVSPLHF
CDR3 DNA: TGTGCCTGGGCCGGGACAGGGGTTTCACCCCTCCACTTT

V gene: TRBV28
J gene: TRBJ1-3
D gene: NA
clone size: NA
CDR3 protein: CASSLTNFLSGNTIYF
CDR3 DNA: TGTGCCAGCAGTTTAACTAACTTTCTCTCTGGAAACACCATATATTTT

V gene: TRBV5-4
J gene: TRBJ2-1
D gene: TRBD2
clone size: NA
CDR3 protein: CASSLSGRSYNEQFF
CDR3 DNA: TGTGCCAGCAGCCTTAGCGGGCGGTCCTACAATGAGCAGTTCTTC

V gene: TRBV7-6
J gene: TRBJ2-5
D gene: TRBD2
clone size: NA
CDR3 protein: CASSHPLAGRGETQYF
CDR3 DNA: TGTGCCAGCAGCCATCCACTAGCGGGGAGAGGAGAGACCCAGTACTTC

V gene: TRBV6-2/TRBV6-3
J gene: TRBJ1-2
D gene: NA
clone size: NA
CDR3 protein: CASSYSTGGYTF
CDR3 DNA: TGTGCCAGCAGTTACTCGACGGGCGGCTACACCTTC

V gene: TRBV11-2
J gene: TRBJ2-7
D gene: NA
clone size: NA
CDR3 protein: CASSQGTYEQYF
CDR3 DNA: TGTGCCAGCAGCCAAGGGACCTACGAGCAGTACTTC

V gene: TRBV18
J gene: TRBJ2-7
D gene: NA
clone size: NA
CDR3 protein: CASSSRELYEQYF
CDR3 DNA: TGTGCCAGCTCGAGCCGGGAGCTATACGAGCAGTACTTC

V gene: TRBV5-1
J gene: TRBJ1-4
D gene: TRBD1
clone size: NA
CDR3 protein: CASSFTGGNEKLFF
CDR3 DNA: TGCGCCAGCAGCTTCACAGGGGGTAATGAAAAACTGTTTTTT

V gene: TRBV9
J gene: TRBJ1-5
D gene: NA
clone size: NA
CDR3 protein: CASSDPDSNQPQHF
CDR3 DNA: TGTGCCAGCAGCGATCCGGATAGCAATCAGCCCCAGCATTTT

V gene: TRBV9
J gene: TRBJ1-1
D gene: TRBD1
clone size: NA
CDR3 protein: CASSETGTGGKTEAFF
CDR3 DNA: TGTGCCAGCAGCGAGACCGGGACAGGGGGGAAGACTGAAGCTTTCTTT

V gene: TRBV28
J gene: TRBJ1-2
D gene: NA
clone size: NA
CDR3 protein: CASSLSAGSNYGYTF
CDR3 DNA: TGTGCCAGCAGTTTATCGGCAGGTTCTAACTATGGCTACACCTTC

V gene: TRBV19
J gene: TRBJ2-7
D gene: TRBD2
clone size: NA
CDR3 protein: CASSGGGSPRSEQYF
CDR3 DNA: TGTGCCAGTAGTGGGGGGGGGAGTCCCCGTTCAGAGCAGTACTTC

V gene: TRBV6-6
J gene: TRBJ2-3
D gene: NA
clone size: NA
CDR3 protein: CASSYKGTDTQYF
CDR3 DNA: TGTGCCAGCAGTTACAAGGGCACAGATACGCAGTATTTT

V gene: TRBV19
J gene: TRBJ1-5
D gene: TRBD1
clone size: few
CDR3 protein: CASSITGVDQPQHF
CDR3 DNA: TGTGCCAGTAGTATCACAGGGGTGGATCAGCCCCAGCATTTT

V gene: TRBV5-6
J gene: TRBJ2-1
D gene: TRBD2
clone size: NA
CDR3 protein: CASSHRKLAGGSIEGFF
CDR3 DNA: TGTGCCAGCAGCCACCGCAAACTAGCGGGAGGCAGTATCGAGGGGTTCTTC

V gene: TRBV21-1
J gene: TRBJ2-7
D gene: NA
clone size: NA
CDR3 protein: CASSMVRGSSYEQYF
CDR3 DNA: TGTGCCAGCAGCATGGTAAGGGGAAGCTCCTACGAGCAGTACTTC

V gene: TRBV28
J gene: TRBJ2-2
D gene: NA
clone size: NA
CDR3 protein: CASSFTSLNTGELFF
CDR3 DNA: TGTGCCAGCAGTTTCACCAGTCTTAACACCGGGGAGCTGTTTTTT

V gene: TRBV24-1
J gene: TRBJ2-1
D gene: NA
clone size: NA
CDR3 protein: CATSELGPKEEQFF
CDR3 DNA: TGTGCCACCAGTGAATTGGGACCGAAGGAGGAGCAGTTCTTC

V gene: TRBV24-1
J gene: TRBJ1-5
D gene: NA
clone size: NA
CDR3 protein: CATRRAADQPQHF
CDR3 DNA: TGTGCCACCAGGAGGGCCGCAGATCAGCCCCAGCATTTT

V gene: TRBV3-1/TRBV3-2
J gene: TRBJ2-7
D gene: TRBD2
clone size: NA
CDR3 protein: CASSQRKLAGDYYEQYF
CDR3 DNA: TGTGCCAGCAGCCAACGAAAACTAGCGGGAGACTACTACGAGCAGTACTTC

V gene: TRBV25-1
J gene: TRBJ2-1
D gene: NA
clone size: NA
CDR3 protein: CASSPGSEQFF
CDR3 DNA: TGTGCCAGCAGTCCGGGGAGTGAGCAGTTCTTC

V gene: TRBV15
J gene: TRBJ2-3
D gene: TRBD2
clone size: few
CDR3 protein: CATQPGLAGSDTQYF
CDR3 DNA: TGTGCCACCCAACCGGGACTAGCGGGATCAGATACGCAGTATTTT

V gene: TRBV29-1
J gene: TRBJ2-3
D gene: NA
clone size: NA
CDR3 protein: CSVVQETDTQYF
CDR3 DNA: TGCAGCGTTGTACAGGAGACAGATACGCAGTATTTT

V gene: TRBV7-2
J gene: TRBJ1-3
D gene: NA
clone size: NA
CDR3 protein: CASSPAPSYRSSGNAIYF
CDR3 DNA: TGTGCCAGCAGCCCCGCTCCATCTTACAGGAGCTCTGGAAACGCCATATATTTT

V gene: TRBV18
J gene: TRBJ1-1
D gene: NA
clone size: once
CDR3 protein: CASSPTRQAAKAFF
CDR3 DNA: TGTGCCAGCTCACCGACGAGGCAGGCGGCAAAAGCTTTCTTT

V gene: TRBV13
J gene: TRBJ2-7
D gene: TRBD2
clone size: NA
CDR3 protein: CASSPTSGGTYEQYF
CDR3 DNA: TGTGCCAGCAGCCCGACTAGCGGGGGCACCTACGAGCAGTACTTC

V gene: TRBV5-1
J gene: TRBJ2-7
D gene: NA
clone size: once
CDR3 protein: CASNFGDEQYF
CDR3 DNA: TGCGCCAGCAATTTCGGGGACGAGCAGTACTTC

V gene: TRBV4-2
J gene: TRBJ2-1
D gene: TRBD2
clone size: once
CDR3 protein: CASSQDGRAPNNEQFF
CDR3 DNA: TGTGCCAGCAGCCAAGACGGGAGGGCCCCTAACAATGAGCAGTTCTTC

V gene: TRBV28
J gene: TRBJ2-5
D gene: TRBD1
clone size: NA
CDR3 protein: CASRLTGSQETQYF
CDR3 DNA: TGTGCCAGCAGGCTGACAGGGTCCCAAGAGACCCAGTACTTC

V gene: TRBV6-1
J gene: TRBJ2-7
D gene: NA
clone size: NA
CDR3 protein: CASSEADSSYEQYF
CDR3 DNA: TGTGCCAGCAGTGAAGCTGACAGCTCCTACGAGCAGTACTTC

V gene: TRBV19
J gene: TRBJ2-7
D gene: NA
clone size: NA
CDR3 protein: CASRGGGYEQYF
CDR3 DNA: TGTGCCAGTCGAGGAGGGGGCTACGAGCAGTACTTC

V gene: TRBV6-6
J gene: TRBJ1-3
D gene: NA
clone size: once
CDR3 protein: CASSYPRSVSGNTIYF
CDR3 DNA: TGTGCCAGCAGTTACCCCAGAAGCGTCTCTGGAAACACCATATATTTT

V gene: TRBV28
J gene: TRBJ1-3
D gene: NA
clone size: NA
CDR3 protein: CASTLDGGNTIYF
CDR3 DNA: TGTGCCAGCACCCTCGATGGGGGAAACACCATATATTTT

V gene: TRBV5-4
J gene: TRBJ2-3
D gene: NA
clone size: NA
CDR3 protein: CASSAPRTDTQYF
CDR3 DNA: TGTGCCAGCAGCGCACCTCGCACAGATACGCAGTATTTT

V gene: TRBV6-5
J gene: TRBJ1-2
D gene: TRBD1
clone size: few
CDR3 protein: CASSYSTGGYYGYTF
CDR3 DNA: TGTGCCAGCAGTTACTCGACAGGGGGTTACTATGGCTACACCTTC

V gene: TRBV6-5
J gene: TRBJ1-4
D gene: NA
clone size: NA
CDR3 protein: CASIDVPGNNEKLFF
CDR3 DNA: TGTGCCAGCATAGATGTCCCAGGGAATAATGAAAAACTGTTTTTT

V gene: TRBV7-6
J gene: TRBJ1-4
D gene: NA
clone size: NA
CDR3 protein: CASSLGGGTTHEKLFF
CDR3 DNA: TGTGCCAGCAGCTTAGGAGGTGGGACGACGCATGAAAAACTGTTTTTT

V gene: TRBV4-1
J gene: TRBJ1-3
D gene: NA
clone size: NA
CDR3 protein: CASSQVPGHNSGNTIYF
CDR3 DNA: TGCGCCAGCAGCCAAGTCCCTGGACACAACTCTGGAAACACCATATATTTT

V gene: TRBV11-3
J gene: TRBJ2-7
D gene: NA
clone size: NA
CDR3 protein: CASSPSLVFSYEQYF
CDR3 DNA: TGTGCCAGCAGCCCATCTTTAGTATTTTCCTACGAGCAGTACTTC

V gene: TRBV5-4
J gene: TRBJ2-7
D gene: NA
clone size: NA
CDR3 protein: CASSLAPDWTDEQYF
CDR3 DNA: TGTGCCAGCAGCTTGGCCCCGGACTGGACCGACGAGCAGTACTTC

V gene: TRBV6-1
J gene: TRBJ2-7
D gene: TRBD2
clone size: NA
CDR3 protein: CASSEATSGGYEQYF
CDR3 DNA: TGTGCCAGCAGTGAAGCGACTAGCGGGGGTTACGAGCAGTACTTC

V gene: TRBV12-3/TRBV12-4
J gene: TRBJ2-1
D gene: NA
clone size: once
CDR3 protein: CASSLLNEQFF
CDR3 DNA: TGTGCCAGCAGTTTATTGAATGAGCAGTTCTTC